Listed here are 30 T cell receptor beta chains from one sample, sequenced in a study of PD-1 blockade in classical Hodgkin lymphoma (dated by TCRdb to the early 2020s). The library came from the immunoSEQ multiplex PCR assay. TCRdb obtained this table from immuneACCESS and retained in-frame rearrangements with V and J assigned. These tables miss some clones; where compared with another copy, unresolved V genes account for less than half of the shortfall, and the remainder is unexplained. A total of 25,000 to 30,000 clones appear in this sample, about four fifths of them only once. Around a third of the sample goes to the ten largest clones. This specimen's time point label, per the study, means: cycle 2 day 1 (C2D1) of nivolumab. All trial patients had relapsed after autologous stem cell transplantation, with cohorts A, B and C differing in prior brentuximab vedotin exposure. The sample in question was peripheral blood mononuclear cells (PBMCs), obtained before the second cycle of nivolumab. Source of these receptors: a human donor with classical Hodgkin lymphoma.

This chain joins TRBV6-6 and TRBJ2-5, with TRBD2 identical over 11 bases. V lost 5 bases to trimming and J lost 1 base; unmatched junction nucleotides: 3. CDR1 is MNHNY and CDR2 is SVGAGI in the germline V gene (reference sequence). This CDR3 comprises 15 residues. Here the CDR3 reads CASSPLAGGQETQYF. The CDR3 DNA follows: TGTGCCAGCAGTCCCCTAGCGGGGGGCCAAGAGACCCAGTACTTC.

The sample holds one count of this clone. The rearrangement uses TRBV20-1 and TRBJ1-2; D is uncertain. The CDR3 covers 11 residues. CDR1 DFQATT and CDR2 SNEGSKA come from the germline V gene (reference sequence). V was pared by 6 bases and J by 1 base, with 6 bases between. The CDR3 nucleotides read TGCAGTGCAGAAGATAACTATGGCTACACCTTC. Translation gives CSAEDNYGYTF.

The CDR3 protein is CASSLGQGSDGYTF. The CDR3 nucleotides are TGTGCCAGCAGCTTGGGACAGGGAAGCGATGGCTACACCTTC. The chain uses TRBV5-5 and TRBJ1-2; 7 bases match TRBD1. The CDR3 spans 14 residues. V lost 0 bases to trimming and J lost 6 bases; unmatched junction nucleotides: 5. The germline V gene has CDR1 SGHKS and CDR2 YYEKEE (reference sequence).

The chain is built from TRBV19 and TRBJ1-1; TRBD1 is a possible D gene (5 bases). The length of the CDR3 is 15 residues. V lost 9 bases to trimming and J lost 5 bases, with 22 bases between them. In germline, CDR1 is LNHDA, CDR2 SQIVND (reference sequence). DNA of the CDR3: TGTGCCAGCAAGAGGGGCTCGGGTGGAGGTACTGAAGCTTTCTTT. It yields the protein CASKRGSGGGTEAFF. The complete variable domain, with remaining parts taken from reference TRBV19 and TRBJ1-1, reads DGGITQSPKYLFRKEGQNVTLSCEQNLNHDAMYWYRQDPGQGLRLIYYSQIVNDFQKGDIAEGYSVSREKKESFPLTVTSAQKNPTAFYLCASKRGSGGGTEAFFGQGTRLTVV.

The V gene is TRBV19, the J gene TRBJ1-2, with 9 bases that match TRBD1. Germline V gives CDR1 LNHDA, CDR2 SQIVND (reference sequence). The CDR3 length is 13 residues. The V segment lost 6 bases and the J segment 7 bases; nucleotides outside the gene matches: 6. The CDR3 sequence is CASRNRGRSGYTF. CDR3 nucleotides: TGTGCCAGTAGAAACAGGGGGCGAAGTGGCTACACCTTC. The variable domain in full, with the rest retrieved from reference TRBV19 and TRBJ1-2, is DGGITQSPKYLFRKEGQNVTLSCEQNLNHDAMYWYRQDPGQGLRLIYYSQIVNDFQKGDIAEGYSVSREKKESFPLTVTSAQKNPTAFYLCASRNRGRSGYTFGSGTRLTVV.

CDR3 bases: TGTGCCAGCAGTTACTCAGGGGGATTTGGAAACACCATATATTTT. Encoded protein: CASSYSGGFGNTIYF. The chain carries TRBV6-5 and TRBJ1-3, with a weak D call TRBD1 (6 bases). Germline CDR1 MNHEY, CDR2 SVGAGI. V lost 0 bases and J lost 3, with 9 bases in between. CDR3 length equals 15 residues.

The rearrangement uses TRBV6-5 and TRBJ2-7, with D unresolved. The CDR3 extends over 14 amino acids. V dropped 0 bases and J dropped 4 bases, with 10 bases sitting between them. Germline-derived CDR1 and CDR2 are MNHEY and SVGAGI. CDR3 amino acids: CASSYSTPVYEQYF. CDR3 DNA: TGTGCCAGCAGTTACTCGACTCCGGTGTACGAGCAGTACTTC.

V and J are TRBV4-1 and TRBJ1-6, with TRBD1 as a possible D gene (6 bases). Germline V gives CDR1 MGHRA, CDR2 YSYEKL. V lost 4 bases and J lost 13, with 14 bases in between. The CDR3 consists of 13 residues. The CDR3 loop reads CASSLPSGEPLHF. CDR3 nucleotide sequence: TGCGCCAGCAGCCTCCCTTCAGGGGAGCCCCTCCACTTT.

V gene TRBV7-2 combines with J gene TRBJ2-7; no definite D call. CDR1 is SGHTA and CDR2 is FQGNSA in the germline V gene. Between the trimmed V and J ends, which lost 6 bases and 6 bases, there was a span of 12 bases. This CDR3 contains 12 residues. The CDR3 spells CASSHQGTEQYF. The CDR3 bases are TGTGCCAGCAGTCACCAAGGAACCGAGCAGTACTTC. The whole variable domain, remainder taken from reference TRBV7-2 and TRBJ2-7, is GAGVSQSPSNKVTEKGKDVELRCDPISGHTALYWYRQSLGQGLEFLIYFQGNSAPDKSGLPSDRFSAERTGGSVSTLTIQRTQQEDSAVYLCASSHQGTEQYFGPGTRLTVT.

The CDR3 nucleotides are TGTGCCAGTAGTATAGTAAAGGGTCAGGGTTACGAGCAGTACTTC. Encoded protein: CASSIVKGQGYEQYF. This chain connects TRBV19 to TRBJ2-7, with a tentative D call TRBD1 (5 bases). Trimming left V 1 base short and J 4 bases short, with 14 bases between. The CDR3 totals 15 residues. CDR1 and CDR2 from the germline V gene are LNHDA and SQIVND (reference sequence).

This rearrangement joins TRBV5-1 to TRBJ2-4; D possibly corresponds to TRBD2 (7 bases). Germline assignment: CDR1 SGHRS and CDR2 YFSETQ. V was trimmed by 0 bases and J by 8 bases, leaving 12 bases between them. The CDR3 runs to 14 residues. Here the CDR3 reads CASSLEGGGDIQYF. The DNA of the CDR3 is TGCGCCAGCAGCTTGGAAGGGGGAGGGGACATTCAGTACTTC.

The chain joins TRBV18 to TRBJ2-2; the D call may be TRBD1 or TRBD2 (5 bases each). CDR3 length: 16 amino acids. CDR1 KGHSH and CDR2 LQKENI come from the germline V gene. The V end lost 1 base, the J end lost 2 bases, and 11 bases lay between the germline ends. CDR3 loop: CASSPRPGGNTGELFF. In DNA form, the CDR3 reads TGTGCCAGCTCACCACGGCCTGGGGGTAACACCGGGGAGCTGTTTTTT.

The chain joins TRBV27 to TRBJ1-2; maybe TRBD1 (5 bases). The V gene lost 4 bases and the J gene lost 8 bases, with 11 bases spanning the gap. The germline CDR1 and CDR2 sequences are MNHEY and SMNVEV (reference sequence). CDR3 length: 12 residues. CDR3 amino acids: CASSSQGIGYTF. DNA for the CDR3: TGTGCCAGCAGTTCTCAGGGAATAGGCTACACCTTC.

This chain links TRBV19 with TRBJ2-1, with D unclear. CDR3 length equals 12 residues. V was clipped by 4 bases and J by 5 bases, with 6 bases between them. Germline V gene data show CDR1 as LNHDA and CDR2 as SQIVND (reference sequence). Written as DNA, the CDR3 is TGTGCCAGTAGTAGGTTGGACAATGAGCAGTTCTTC. As protein: CASSRLDNEQFF. Full variable domain (rest looked up from reference TRBV19 and TRBJ2-1): DGGITQSPKYLFRKEGQNVTLSCEQNLNHDAMYWYRQDPGQGLRLIYYSQIVNDFQKGDIAEGYSVSREKKESFPLTVTSAQKNPTAFYLCASSRLDNEQFFGPGTRLTVL.

This clone was observed a single time. The chain couples TRBV7-3 to TRBJ2-7, with no clear D. The germline V gene has CDR1 SGHTA and CDR2 FQGTGA. Trimming took off 5 bases at V and 3 bases at J, with 5 bases between the two ends. CDR3 length: 11 amino acids. The chain's CDR3 is CASSVDYEQYF. CDR3 coding DNA: TGTGCCAGCAGCGTAGACTACGAGCAGTACTTC.

The CDR3, as DNA: TGTGCCAGCAGCTTAGTAGGACAGGGGGCGCGAAATCATCAGCCCCAGCATTTT. It yields the protein CASSLVGQGARNHQPQHF. The chain links TRBV7-2 to TRBJ1-5; 11 positions match TRBD1. After removal of 1 base from V and 5 bases from J, the junction contained 10 bases not matched to a gene. CDR3 length: 18 amino acids. The V gene's germline CDR1 is SGHTA and CDR2 FQGNSA.

This clone was seen only once. The J gene is TRBJ2-3, the V gene TRBV18, with a weak D call TRBD2 (6 bases). CDR3 length equals 15 residues. CDR1 and CDR2 (germline): KGHSH, LQKENI. V was cut by 4 bases and J by 3 bases, with 14 bases left in between. CDR3 DNA: TGTGCCAGCTCACGGGCGGGGAAGAGGACAGATACGCAGTATTTT. Its translation: CASSRAGKRTDTQYF.

This clone showed up just once. The CDR3, as DNA: TGCGCCAGCAGCCAGGAGTCGGACAGCGAGGCTTTCTTT. Its translation: CASSQESDSEAFF. The chain combines TRBV4-3 with TRBJ1-1; D is perhaps TRBD1 (6 bases). CDR3 size: 13 residues. V lost 3 bases to trimming and J lost 11 bases, with 16 bases between them. The germline V gene has CDR1 LGHNA and CDR2 YSLEER.

This clone occurred a few times. This rearrangement joins TRBV10-3 to TRBJ1-2, with a weak D call TRBD1 (6 bases). Germline-derived CDR1 and CDR2 are ENHRY and SYGVKD. This CDR3 is 13 amino acids long. Trimming pared 2 bases from V and 7 bases from J, leaving 11 bases between. The DNA of the CDR3 is TGTGCCATCAGTGAGGGGGGGGCGCGTGGCTACACCTTC. It codes for CAISEGGARGYTF.

The chain links TRBV6-6 to TRBJ1-2; D perhaps matches TRBD1 (6 bases). The germline V gene has CDR1 MNHNY and CDR2 SVGAGI (reference sequence). V was pared by 5 bases and J by 8 bases, with 9 bases between. The CDR3 has 11 amino acids. CDR3 sequence (DNA): TGTGCCAGCAGTACCCAGGGGGGCTACACCTTC. Encoded protein: CASSTQGGYTF.

The rearrangement links TRBV6-5 to TRBJ1-3; D remains ambiguous. Germline values: CDR1 MNHEY, CDR2 SVGAGI. The ends were cut back, 0 bases at V and 0 bases at J, with 9 bases in the middle. This CDR3 has 16 residues. The CDR3 coding sequence is TGTGCCAGCAGTTACTCGATCGGAGCCTCTGGAAACACCATATATTTT. As protein: CASSYSIGASGNTIYF.

The chain has TRBV5-4 and TRBJ1-5, with a possible D match to TRBD1 (5 bases). Germline values: CDR1 SGHNT, CDR2 YYREEE (reference sequence). The CDR3 is 15 residues long. V shed 0 bases and J shed 0 bases, with 7 bases lying between them. Here the CDR3 reads CASSLGGNSNQPQHF. The DNA for the CDR3 is TGTGCCAGCAGCTTGGGGGGGAATAGCAATCAGCCCCAGCATTTT.

The rearrangement links TRBV5-1 to TRBJ2-7; D is possibly TRBD1 or TRBD2 (5 bases each). The germline V and J ends were trimmed by 10 bases and 2 bases, with 13 bases remaining between them. This CDR3 region has 12 residues. The germline V gene encodes CDR1 SGHRS and CDR2 YFSETQ. CDR3 in amino acids: CAAAEGTYEQYF. The CDR3 DNA sequence: TGCGCCGCCGCAGAGGGGACCTACGAGCAGTACTTC. The whole variable domain, remainder taken from reference TRBV5-1 and TRBJ2-7, is KAGVTQTPRYLIKTRGQQVTLSCSPISGHRSVSWYQQTPGQGLQFLFEYFSETQRNKGNFPGRFSGRQFSNSRSEMNVSTLELGDSALYLCAAAEGTYEQYFGPGTRLTVT.

V usage is TRBV10-3 and J usage is TRBJ1-5; D is undetermined. The CDR3 loop spans 13 amino acids. V was trimmed by 3 bases and J by 0 bases, leaving 3 bases between them. Looked up from germline, CDR1 is ENHRY and CDR2 is SYGVKD. CDR3 nucleotide sequence: TGTGCCATCAGTGACTATAGCAATCAGCCCCAGCATTTT. Amino acids: CAISDYSNQPQHF.

This chain connects TRBV28 to TRBJ2-7; no clear D gene. With 2 bases removed from V and 4 bases from J, the gap between germline ends came to 12 bases. The CDR3 contains 14 residues. CDR1 MDHEN and CDR2 SYDVKM come from the germline V gene. The CDR3, as DNA: TGTGCCAGCAGTTTACAAGGGTGGGGTTACGAGCAGTACTTC. Its translation: CASSLQGWGYEQYF. The variable domain in full, completed from reference TRBV28 and TRBJ2-7, reads DVKVTQSSRYLVKRTGEKVFLECVQDMDHENMFWYRQDPGLGLRLIYFSYDVKMKEKGDIPEGYSVSREKKERFSLILESASTNQTSMYLCASSLQGWGYEQYFGPGTRLTVT.

The sample holds a few counts of this clone. The chain carries TRBV7-2 and TRBJ2-7; 11 bases agree with TRBD1. The CDR3 runs to 15 residues. CDR1 is SGHTA and CDR2 is FQGNSA in the germline V gene. Trimming removed 1 base from V and 8 bases from J; junction bases left unmatched: 7. In nucleotides, the CDR3 is TGTGCCAGCAGCTTAGTCGGGACAGGGGGTCGTAAGCAGTACTTC. Protein: CASSLVGTGGRKQYF.

The chain couples TRBV27 to TRBJ2-1; D gene ambiguous. The V gene lost 0 bases and the J gene lost 3 bases, with 6 bases spanning the gap. Germline lookup yields CDR1 MNHEY and CDR2 SMNVEV (reference sequence). This CDR3 is built from 14 residues. In DNA form, the CDR3 reads TGTGCCAGCAGTTTATCGCCTCTCTACAATGAGCAGTTCTTC. Protein: CASSLSPLYNEQFF.

This clone was detected only a few times. V gene TRBV5-5 combines with J gene TRBJ2-1, with TRBD2 matching 9 bases. The CDR3 covers 16 residues. Trimming at V came to 3 bases and at J to 7 bases, leaving 11 bases not matched to a gene. Germline V gene sequence: CDR1 SGHKS, CDR2 YYEKEE (reference sequence). The CDR3 DNA sequence: TGTGCCAGCAGCTCCCGCGCGGCGGGGGGGAGTAATGAGCAGTTCTTC. Translating gives CASSSRAAGGSNEQFF.

The chain has TRBV6-5 and TRBJ2-2; D perhaps matches TRBD1 (5 bases). Trimming stripped 5 bases from V and 2 bases from J, with 12 bases between. Germline CDR1 MNHEY, CDR2 SVGAGI. The CDR3 runs to 15 residues. CDR3 nucleotide sequence: TGTGCCAGCAGTCCCAGGGTTTCCAACACCGGGGAGCTGTTTTTT. Translating it yields CASSPRVSNTGELFF.

The gene calls are TRBV6-5 and TRBJ2-7; no reliable D call. Trimming stripped 6 bases from V and 0 bases from J, with 12 bases between. The CDR3 spans 14 residues. From germline, CDR1 is MNHEY and CDR2 SVGAGI. In DNA, the CDR3 is TGTGCCAGCAGCCCGGATTACATCTCCTACGAGCAGTACTTC. Encoded protein: CASSPDYISYEQYF.